The 19 T cell receptor beta chains reported below all come from one sample, sequenced in a study of cytomegalovirus exposure and HLA in healthy donors. The PCR was carried out with 60 Vbeta primers and 13 Jbeta primers. The repertoire was sequenced with immunoSEQ multiplex PCR; TCRdb's copy has only in-frame clones and lacks some. The data contain 150,000 to 200,000 clones, about four fifths of them singletons. The sequenced material came from PBMCs. These receptors were collected from a boy aged 10-17 years in good health and CMV-seronegative.

The rearrangement links TRBV7-3 to TRBJ2-5; 9 bases agree with TRBD2. The V gene end was trimmed by 3 bases and the J gene end by 5 bases; junction bases not matched to a gene: 7. CDR1 SGHTA and CDR2 FQGTGA come from the germline V gene. CDR3 size: 15 residues. Here the CDR3 reads CASSLGSGSVETQYF. The CDR3 nucleotides are TGTGCCAGCAGCTTGGGTAGCGGGAGCGTCGAGACCCAGTACTTC.

The gene calls are TRBV4-2 and TRBJ1-5; D unresolved. Germline V gives CDR1 LGHNA, CDR2 YNFKEQ. V gave up 2 bases and J gave up 1 base, with 6 bases separating them. The CDR3 length is 14 residues. The CDR3 sequence is CASSQPGSNQPQHF. DNA of the CDR3: TGTGCCAGCAGCCAACCGGGAAGCAATCAGCCCCAGCATTTT.

This clone has a single count. The rearrangement joins TRBV15 to TRBJ1-1; unclear D gene. Germline V gives CDR1 LNHNV, CDR2 YYDKDF (reference sequence). The CDR3 is made up of 14 amino acids. Deletions cut 0 bases from V and 4 bases from J, with 9 bases between. The CDR3 loop is CATSRDLGATEAFF. The CDR3 coding sequence is TGTGCCACCAGCAGAGATTTGGGAGCCACTGAAGCTTTCTTT.

This clone appeared a few times. V usage is TRBV5-8 and J usage is TRBJ1-2; possibly TRBD1 for D (5 bases). Trimming removed 0 bases from V and 9 bases from J, with 9 bases in between. The CDR3 is 12 amino acids. CDR1 and CDR2 (germline): SGHTS, YDEGEE. The CDR3 DNA sequence: TGTGCCAGCAGCTTGGACAGGTTGAGCTACACCTTC. Its protein is CASSLDRLSYTF.

The V and J genes are TRBV4-1 and TRBJ2-7; a possible D gene is TRBD1 (6 bases). The length of the CDR3 is 14 residues. Germline assignment: CDR1 MGHRA and CDR2 YSYEKL. V gave up 4 bases and J gave up 5 bases, with 15 bases separating them. CDR3 nucleotide sequence: TGCGCCAGCAGCCCGCCGAGGACAGTCGACGAGCAGTACTTC. Translated: CASSPPRTVDEQYF.

This chain joins TRBV30 and TRBJ2-2; 8 nucleotides align to TRBD1. The germline CDR1 and CDR2 sequences are GTSNPN and SVGIG (reference sequence). J was trimmed by 7 bases and V by 8 bases; bases with no gene match: 9. This CDR3 has 13 residues. The CDR3 is CARLRQGSGELFF. The CDR3 DNA is TGTGCCCGCCTGAGACAGGGGAGCGGGGAGCTGTTTTTT.

In this sample, this clone turned up once. V gene TRBV5-1 combines with J gene TRBJ2-5; 11 positions match TRBD2. Germline V CDR1 and CDR2: SGHRS, YFSETQ. Losses at the gene ends were 0 bases for V and 2 bases for J; bases not matched to a gene: 9. There are 18 residues in the CDR3. This CDR3 reads CASSLGLGLAAIQETQYF. In DNA, the CDR3 is TGCGCCAGCAGCTTGGGTTTGGGACTAGCGGCGATACAAGAGACCCAGTACTTC. Drawing the rest from reference TRBV5-1 and TRBJ2-5, the complete variable domain is KAGVTQTPRYLIKTRGQQVTLSCSPISGHRSVSWYQQTPGQGLQFLFEYFSETQRNKGNFPGRFSGRQFSNSRSEMNVSTLELGDSALYLCASSLGLGLAAIQETQYFGPGTRLLVL.

The genes are TRBV19 and TRBJ2-2; TRBD2 agrees at 7 bases. With 3 bases clipped from V and 3 bases from J, the junction kept 7 bases outside the gene matches. This CDR3 spans 16 amino acids. Germline V lookup: CDR1 LNHDA, CDR2 SQIVND (reference sequence). CDR3 nucleotide sequence: TGTGCCAGTAGTATGAGATGGCGGGGGTACACCGGGGAGCTGTTTTTT. Translated, it gives CASSMRWRGYTGELFF.

V usage is TRBV30 and J usage is TRBJ2-6; 9 nucleotides agree with TRBD1. Germline trimming cut 5 bases from V and 0 bases from J; bases unmatched to any gene: 8. This CDR3 has 17 amino acids. CDR1 and CDR2 (germline): GTSNPN, SVGIG (reference sequence). The CDR3 nucleotides are TGTGCCTGGGGCGGGACAGGGTCGTCCTCTGGGGCCAACGTCCTGACTTTC. Amino acid sequence: CAWGGTGSSSGANVLTF.

The chain employs TRBV11-2 and TRBJ2-3; TRBD1 matches at 7 bases. Germline lookup yields CDR1 SGHAT and CDR2 FQNNGV. The CDR3 runs 16 residues. The J segment lost 3 bases and the V segment lost 5 bases, leaving 11 bases of the junction unmatched. CDR3 residues: CASSRGGSVITDTQYF. The CDR3 DNA sequence: TGTGCCAGCAGCCGAGGGGGCTCGGTCATAACAGATACGCAGTATTTT.

The genes are TRBV10-3 and TRBJ1-1; the D gene is possibly TRBD1 (5 bases). V shed 2 bases and J shed 0 bases, with 19 bases lying between them. The CDR3 loop spans 18 amino acids. Germline V gene lookup returns CDR1 ENHRY and CDR2 SYGVKD. In DNA, the CDR3 is TGTGCCATCAGTGAGGTTCTAAGGGGCGGACCCATGAACACTGAAGCTTTCTTT. This sequence encodes CAISEVLRGGPMNTEAFF.

J is TRBJ2-1 and V is TRBV29-1; D remains unclear. CDR1 and CDR2 (germline): SQVTM, ANQGSEA. The germline V and J ends were trimmed by 2 bases and 6 bases, with 8 bases remaining between them. This CDR3 contains 12 residues. The CDR3 coding sequence is TGCAGCGTTGAACCCGCTATCAATGAGCAGTTCTTC. This gives the protein CSVEPAINEQFF.

This sequence joins TRBV2 and TRBJ2-1; tentative D call: TRBD2 (5 bases). In germline, CDR1 is SNHLY, CDR2 FYNNEI. The V end lost 6 bases, the J end lost 7 bases, and 13 bases lay between the germline ends. This CDR3 has 13 residues. This CDR3 reads CASRLTGVNEQFF. DNA for the CDR3: TGTGCCAGCAGGCTCACCGGGGTAAATGAGCAGTTCTTC. Supplemented by reference TRBV2 and TRBJ2-1, the full variable domain reads EPEVTQTPSHQVTQMGQEVILRCVPISNHLYFYWYRQILGQKVEFLVSFYNNEISEKSEIFDDQFSVERPDGSNFTLKIRSTKLEDSAMYFCASRLTGVNEQFFGPGTRLTVL.

This rearrangement joins TRBV7-2 to TRBJ2-7, with 11 bases matching TRBD2. CDR1 SGHTA and CDR2 FQGNSA come from the germline V gene. This CDR3 region has 13 residues. J gave up 10 bases and V 8 bases, and 10 bases lay outside the gene matches. The CDR3 DNA sequence: TGTGCCAGCGGACAAGCTAGCGGGGGGTCCCAGTACTTC. This sequence encodes CASGQASGGSQYF.

The V gene is TRBV5-6, the J gene TRBJ1-2; D gene unclear. This CDR3 has 16 amino acids. The V end was cut by 1 base, the J end by 3 bases, with 16 bases between. Germline V gene sequence: CDR1 SGHDT, CDR2 YYEEEE. In nucleotides, the CDR3 is TGTGCCAGCAGCTTGCGGTTTGACCAGAGGGACTATGGCTACACCTTC. Residues: CASSLRFDQRDYGYTF.

The chain links TRBV25-1 to TRBJ1-4; tentative D call: TRBD1 (6 bases). The CDR3 consists of 18 residues. The V and J ends lost 2 bases and 0 bases respectively, with 16 bases between them. CDR1 is MGHDK, CDR2 SYGVNS, per germline. CDR3 sequence reads: CASSEGQSSYATNEKLFF. CDR3 coding DNA: TGTGCCAGCAGTGAAGGACAGAGCTCATATGCAACTAATGAAAAACTGTTTTTT. Supplemented by reference TRBV25-1 and TRBJ1-4, the full variable domain reads EADIYQTPRYLVIGTGKKITLECSQTMGHDKMYWYQQDPGMELHLIHYSYGVNSTEKGDLSSESTVSRIRTEHFPLTLESARPSHTSQYLCASSEGQSSYATNEKLFFGSGTQLSVL.

This clone was observed once. The chain carries TRBV13 and TRBJ1-4; the D gene is possibly TRBD1 (5 bases). Trimming cost V 5 bases and J 8 bases, with 18 bases left between them. CDR3 length equals 15 residues. CDR1 is PRHDT and CDR2 is FYEKMQ in the germline V gene (reference sequence). In DNA, the CDR3 is TGTGCCAGCAGCCCCCCGGACAAGGACCACGAAAAACTGTTTTTT. Its protein is CASSPPDKDHEKLFF.

The chain uses TRBV9 and TRBJ2-5; D not certain. V was pared by 0 bases and J by 0 bases, with 6 bases between. This CDR3 comprises 14 residues. CDR1 and CDR2 (germline): SGDLS, YYNGEE. CDR3 DNA: TGTGCCAGCAGCGTAGGGGCAGACCAAGAGACCCAGTACTTC. Protein: CASSVGADQETQYF. The variable domain in full, completed from reference TRBV9 and TRBJ2-5, reads DSGVTQTPKHLITATGQRVTLRCSPRSGDLSVYWYQQSLDQGLQFLIQYYNGEERAKGNILERFSAQQFPDLHSELNLSSLELGDSALYFCASSVGADQETQYFGPGTRLLVL.

The chain employs TRBV11-3 and TRBJ2-1; D unclear. The CDR3 runs 15 residues. In germline, CDR1 is SGHNT, CDR2 YENEEA. V gave up 1 base and J gave up 1 base, with 8 bases separating them. The CDR3 reads CASSLGPLSYNEQFF. For the CDR3, the DNA is TGTGCCAGCAGCTTAGGTCCACTATCCTACAATGAGCAGTTCTTC.